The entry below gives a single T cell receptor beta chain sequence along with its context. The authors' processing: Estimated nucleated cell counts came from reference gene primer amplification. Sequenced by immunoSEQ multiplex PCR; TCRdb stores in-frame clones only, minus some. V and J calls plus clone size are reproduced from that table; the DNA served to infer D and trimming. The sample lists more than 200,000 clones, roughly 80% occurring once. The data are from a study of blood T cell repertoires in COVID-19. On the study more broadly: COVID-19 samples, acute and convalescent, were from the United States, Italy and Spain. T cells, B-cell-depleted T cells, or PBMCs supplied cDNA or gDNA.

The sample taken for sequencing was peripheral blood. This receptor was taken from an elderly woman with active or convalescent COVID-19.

The CDR3 DNA reads TGTGCCAGCAGCTTTGCGGACAGTAGCAATCAGCCCCAGCATTTT. It codes for CASSFADSSNQPQHF. The V call is TRBV5-5, the J call TRBJ1-5; D is possibly TRBD1 (6 bases). The V and J ends lost 2 bases and 0 bases respectively, with 9 bases between them. Germline V gives CDR1 SGHKS, CDR2 YYEKEE (reference sequence). The CDR3 extends over 15 amino acids. Combining the CDR3 with reference TRBV5-5 and TRBJ1-5 gives the whole variable domain DAGVTQSPTHLIKTRGQQVTLRCSPISGHKSVSWYQQVLGQGPQFIFQYYEKEERGRGNFPDRFSARQFPNYSSELNVNALLLGDSALYLCASSFADSSNQPQHFGDGTRLSIL.